Below are 6 T cell receptor beta chains sequenced from a single sample in a study of T cell responses to AZD1222 COVID-19 vaccine. TCRdb keeps only in-frame clones here, not all; method: immunoSEQ multiplex PCR. Of around 91,000 clones in the sample, over 75% were seen once. The sequencing used peripheral blood, collected on day 0 of AZD1222 vaccination. The origin of the receptors is an adult in good health.

This chain joins TRBV7-2 and TRBJ2-5; no reliable D call. Germline CDR1 SGHTA, CDR2 FQGNSA. Between the trimmed V and J ends, which lost 2 bases and 2 bases, there was a span of 12 bases. The CDR3 is made up of 15 amino acids. Written as DNA, the CDR3 is TGTGCCAGCAGCTTATTCCGAACTATTCAAGAGACCCAGTACTTC. Translating it yields CASSLFRTIQETQYF.

V gene TRBV11-3 combines with J gene TRBJ2-1; 10 positions agree with TRBD2. The CDR3 extends over 18 amino acids. Trimming took 0 bases from V and 6 from J; bases not matched to a gene: 11. In germline, CDR1 is SGHNT, CDR2 YENEEA. CDR3 sequence reads: CASSLELAGAKRANEQFF. In DNA, the CDR3 is TGTGCCAGCAGCTTAGAGCTAGCGGGGGCTAAGCGGGCCAATGAGCAGTTCTTC.

The chain employs TRBV19 and TRBJ2-7; D gene ambiguous. In germline, CDR1 is LNHDA, CDR2 SQIVND (reference sequence). This CDR3 spans 15 amino acids. V lost 3 bases to trimming and J lost 2 bases, with 14 bases between them. This chain's CDR3 is CASSMGPGLPYEQYF. CDR3 bases: TGTGCCAGTAGTATGGGCCCGGGTTTACCCTACGAGCAGTACTTC.

J is TRBJ2-1 and V is TRBV9, with TRBD2 matching over 9 bases. Looked up from germline, CDR1 is SGDLS and CDR2 is YYNGEE. J gave up 3 bases and V 3 bases, and 4 bases lay outside the gene matches. The CDR3 totals 15 residues. The CDR3 region has the DNA TGTGCCAGCAGCGACGGGACTAGCCTCTACAATGAGCAGTTCTTC. It translates to CASSDGTSLYNEQFF.

The rearrangement joins TRBV4-2 to TRBJ2-2; D unresolved. The CDR3 length is 16 residues. With 0 bases removed from V and 0 bases from J, the gap between germline ends came to 8 bases. Germline CDR1 is LGHNA and CDR2 is YNFKEQ. The CDR3 reads CASSQEIGPNTGELFF. CDR3 in DNA: TGTGCCAGCAGCCAAGAGATAGGCCCGAACACCGGGGAGCTGTTTTTT.

The V and J genes are TRBV7-2 and TRBJ2-2; D possibly matches TRBD1 or TRBD2 (5 bases each). Germline V gives CDR1 SGHTA, CDR2 FQGNSA. The CDR3 sequence is 14 residues long. Trimming pared 5 bases from V and 5 bases from J, leaving 12 bases between. The CDR3 coding sequence is TGTGCCAGCAGCAGCTCTTGGGGGACCGGGGAGCTGTTTTTT. Its translation is CASSSSWGTGELFF. The variable domain in full, completed from reference TRBV7-2 and TRBJ2-2, reads GAGVSQSPSNKVTEKGKDVELRCDPISGHTALYWYRQSLGQGLEFLIYFQGNSAPDKSGLPSDRFSAERTGGSVSTLTIQRTQQEDSAVYLCASSSSWGTGELFFGEGSRLTVL.